One sample yielded the 13 T cell receptor beta chains listed below, sequenced in a study of cytomegalovirus exposure and HLA in healthy donors. PCR primers comprised 60 Vbeta and 13 Jbeta primers. Repertoires were generated with immunoSEQ multiplex PCR, while TCRdb's copy carries only in-frame clones and drops some. The sample has about 120,000 clones; approximately 66% are singletons. The sequenced sample was PBMCs. The receptor source for this set is a woman in her thirties or forties in good health and CMV-seropositive.

The J gene is TRBJ2-1, the V gene TRBV19, with 8 bases matching TRBD2. Germline V lookup: CDR1 LNHDA, CDR2 SQIVND (reference sequence). V trimming: 8 bases; J trimming: 1 base; junction bases outside the gene matches: 13. CDR3 length: 17 amino acids. The CDR3 DNA sequence: TGTGCCAGTGATTATCGGGGGGGGTCGAGTTCCTACAATGAGCAGTTCTTC. This sequence encodes CASDYRGGSSSYNEQFF.

This chain links TRBV5-4 with TRBJ2-1, with 8 bases aligning to TRBD2. With 2 bases clipped from V and 8 bases from J, the junction kept 9 bases outside the gene matches. The germline CDR1 and CDR2 sequences are SGHNT and YYREEE (reference sequence). The CDR3 has 15 residues. The DNA for the CDR3 is TGTGCCAGCAGCTTCGGGATAGCGGGGTATGATGAGCAGTTCTTC. It translates to CASSFGIAGYDEQFF.

This sequence joins TRBV6-5 and TRBJ2-5; 8 positions match TRBD2. Near its end, the DNA agrees better with TRBJ2-7, so the J call may be wrong. The CDR3 contains 15 residues. Germline CDR1 is MNHEY and CDR2 is SVGAGI. CDR3 coding DNA: TGTGCCAGCAGTGACTTTAGCGGGACCGCCTACGAGCAGTACTTC. Its protein is CASSDFSGTAYEQYF.

The V and J genes are TRBV19 and TRBJ1-4; TRBD1 matches 7 bases. This CDR3 is built from 15 residues. Germline V gene lookup returns CDR1 LNHDA and CDR2 SQIVND (reference sequence). The junction had 4 bases not matched to a gene; V was cut back by 5 bases and J by 1 base. The CDR3 here is CASSSTGETNEKLFF. DNA for the CDR3: TGTGCCAGTAGTTCAACAGGGGAAACTAATGAAAAACTGTTTTTT. Based on the CDR3 plus reference TRBV19 and TRBJ1-4, the full variable domain is DGGITQSPKYLFRKEGQNVTLSCEQNLNHDAMYWYRQDPGQGLRLIYYSQIVNDFQKGDIAEGYSVSREKKESFPLTVTSAQKNPTAFYLCASSSTGETNEKLFFGSGTQLSVL.

J is TRBJ2-5 and V is TRBV6-1; 7 nucleotides match TRBD1. In germline, CDR1 is MNHNS, CDR2 SASEGT. The CDR3 covers 13 residues. Trimming took 6 bases from V and 1 from J; bases not matched to a gene: 2. The CDR3 nucleotides read TGTGCCAGCAGCCGGGACAGCCAAGAGACCCAGTACTTC. Translating gives CASSRDSQETQYF.

The V gene is TRBV6-6, the J gene TRBJ1-1, with TRBD1 identical over 9 bases. V was pared by 6 bases and J by 3 bases, with 5 bases of the junction left unmatched. Germline CDR1 MNHNY, CDR2 SVGAGI (reference sequence). The CDR3 extends over 14 amino acids. CDR3: CASSPTGGDTEAFF. DNA of the CDR3: TGTGCCAGCAGCCCGACAGGGGGAGACACTGAAGCTTTCTTT.

This chain links TRBV5-1 with TRBJ2-7, with TRBD1 matching over 8 bases. V shed 4 bases and J 3 bases; nucleotides not matched to a gene: 15. Germline CDR1 SGHRS, CDR2 YFSETQ. The CDR3 is 17 amino acids. The CDR3 reads CASSVGQGGRFHYEQYF. The DNA of the CDR3 is TGCGCCAGCAGCGTCGGACAGGGCGGACGATTCCACTACGAGCAGTACTTC.

The rearrangement links TRBV10-3 to TRBJ2-2, with 7 nucleotides matching TRBD1. V lost 0 bases and J lost 2; bases outside the gene matches: 3. CDR3 size: 16 residues. CDR1 and CDR2 from the germline V gene are ENHRY and SYGVKD. CDR3: CAISESTGVNTGELFF. The CDR3 DNA is TGTGCCATCAGTGAGTCTACAGGGGTCAACACCGGGGAGCTGTTTTTT.

This chain links TRBV5-1 with TRBJ2-2, with 9 positions matching TRBD2. J gave up 5 bases and V 3 bases, and 5 bases lay outside the gene matches. The CDR3 spans 15 residues. CDR1 and CDR2 from the germline V gene are SGHRS and YFSETQ. The chain's CDR3 is CASSSPGLATGELFF. CDR3 DNA: TGCGCCAGCAGCTCTCCGGGACTAGCAACCGGGGAGCTGTTTTTT.

V gene TRBV18 combines with J gene TRBJ1-5; TRBD1 might be the D (6 bases). The CDR3 is 14 residues long. V lost 3 bases, J lost 7 bases, and 13 bases lay in between. The germline V gene encodes CDR1 KGHSH and CDR2 LQKENI. The chain's CDR3 is CASSPAGERQPQHF. In DNA form, the CDR3 reads TGTGCCAGCTCACCCGCAGGGGAGCGACAGCCCCAGCATTTT.

The V gene is TRBV9, the J gene TRBJ1-1; TRBD1 might be the D (5 bases). CDR3 size: 14 residues. Trimming stripped 2 bases from V and 2 bases from J, with 10 bases between. Germline CDR1 is SGDLS and CDR2 is YYNGEE. The chain's CDR3 is CASSVSGANTEAFF. CDR3 bases: TGTGCCAGCAGCGTCAGTGGGGCAAACACTGAAGCTTTCTTT.

The rearrangement uses TRBV10-2 and TRBJ2-3; D perhaps matches TRBD2 (6 bases). The CDR3 totals 13 residues. Per germline, CDR1 WSHSY and CDR2 SAAADI. Trimming left V 6 bases short and J 5 bases short, with 12 bases between. The CDR3: CASRWTIGDTQYF. The CDR3 nucleotides are TGCGCCAGCAGGTGGACTATAGGAGATACGCAGTATTTT.

This clone turned up a few times. The germline gene is not matched at one end of the junction; a read error may be the cause. The genes are TRBV5-4 and TRBJ1-2; no firm D call. CDR1 is SGHNT and CDR2 is YYREEE in the germline V gene (reference sequence). This CDR3 region has 12 residues. The CDR3 is CASSLDWSGYPF. The CDR3, as DNA: TGTGCCAGCAGCTTGGACTGGAGTGGCTACCCCTTC.